The 17 T cell receptor beta chains below were found in one sample sequenced in a study of Ad26.COV2.S vaccination and SARS-CoV-2 variants. Assay used: immunoSEQ multiplex PCR; TCRdb lists only in-frame clones, some missing. Altogether approximately 400,000 clones are present, about 90% being singletons, with the ten largest covering 3.9%. The sequencing used peripheral blood, collected after recovery from COVID-19. These TCRs come from a human donor who had recovered from COVID-19.

This chain uses TRBV28 with TRBJ2-1; 15 bases map to TRBD2. Germline CDR1 and CDR2: MDHEN and SYDVKM. Trimming took 5 bases from V and 8 from J; bases not matched to a gene: 10. The CDR3 runs to 17 residues. In DNA form, the CDR3 reads TGTGCCAGCAGTCCACCCCCCGGACTAGCGGGGGGGGATGAGCAGTTCTTC. Its translation: CASSPPPGLAGGDEQFF.

This chain joins TRBV6-6 and TRBJ1-1, with 10 bases matching TRBD1. Per germline, CDR1 MNHNY and CDR2 SVGAGI (reference sequence). The CDR3 consists of 12 residues. J was trimmed by 7 bases and V by 6 bases; bases with no gene match: 2. CDR3 in DNA: TGTGCCAGCAGCGACAGGGGGCTTGAAGCTTTCTTT. Protein product: CASSDRGLEAFF.

The genes are TRBV9 and TRBJ1-6; the D is unclear. The CDR3 is 14 amino acids. The V gene's germline CDR1 is SGDLS and CDR2 YYNGEE. V lost 4 bases to trimming and J lost 8 bases, with 13 bases between them. As DNA, the CDR3 is TGTGCCAGCAGCCTCGGAGTACGGGATTCACCCCTCCACTTT. Residues: CASSLGVRDSPLHF. The variable domain in full, with the rest retrieved from reference TRBV9 and TRBJ1-6, is DSGVTQTPKHLITATGQRVTLRCSPRSGDLSVYWYQQSLDQGLQFLIQYYNGEERAKGNILERFSAQQFPDLHSELNLSSLELGDSALYFCASSLGVRDSPLHFGNGTRLTVT.

Details on this clone: This CDR3 is also generated by other DNA sequences in the sample. The chain recombines TRBV5-1 with TRBJ1-4; D not certain. Per germline, CDR1 SGHRS and CDR2 YFSETQ. This CDR3 has 15 amino acids. Between the trimmed V and J ends, which lost 5 bases and 8 bases, there was a span of 19 bases. As DNA, the CDR3 is TGCGCCAGCAGTTCGGGAAGGGAAGAAGCCGAAAAACTGTTTTTT. This encodes CASSSGREEAEKLFF. Together with reference TRBV5-1 and TRBJ1-4, the CDR3 gives the full variable domain: KAGVTQTPRYLIKTRGQQVTLSCSPISGHRSVSWYQQTPGQGLQFLFEYFSETQRNKGNFPGRFSGRQFSNSRSEMNVSTLELGDSALYLCASSSGREEAEKLFFGSGTQLSVL.

The V call is TRBV5-4, the J call TRBJ1-6; weak D call: TRBD1 (6 bases). With 5 bases removed from V and 10 bases from J, the gap between germline ends came to 16 bases. The CDR3 sequence is 14 residues long. Germline CDR1 is SGHNT and CDR2 is YYREEE (reference sequence). This CDR3 reads CASRSDRFESPLHF. The DNA of the CDR3 is TGTGCCAGCAGAAGTGACAGGTTCGAATCACCCCTCCACTTT.

The rearrangement links TRBV7-2 to TRBJ1-2; perhaps TRBD1 as D (5 bases). The germline V gene encodes CDR1 SGHTA and CDR2 FQGNSA. The CDR3 contains 15 residues. V shed 0 bases and J shed 8 bases, with 16 bases lying between them. The CDR3: CASSLAPQGAKGYTF. The CDR3 DNA is TGTGCCAGCAGCTTAGCGCCGCAGGGAGCGAAGGGCTACACCTTC.

The V call is TRBV5-6, the J call TRBJ2-3, with TRBD2 identical over 11 bases. Germline V gene lookup returns CDR1 SGHDT and CDR2 YYEEEE. The CDR3 is 17 amino acids. With V trimmed by 4 bases and J by 6 bases, 13 bases remained unmatched. The CDR3 DNA reads TGTGCCAGCAGCCCCTTAGGACTAGCGGGTGTACGGGATACGCAGTATTTT. It translates to CASSPLGLAGVRDTQYF. Full variable domain (outside the CDR3, taken from reference TRBV5-6 and TRBJ2-3): DAGVTQSPTHLIKTRGQQVTLRCSPKSGHDTVSWYQQALGQGPQFIFQYYEEEERQRGNFPDRFSGHQFPNYSSELNVNALLLGDSALYLCASSPLGLAGVRDTQYFGPGTRLTVL.

This chain links TRBV19 with TRBJ1-5; D not certain. The V gene's germline CDR1 is LNHDA and CDR2 SQIVND (reference sequence). This CDR3 spans 15 amino acids. V lost 4 bases and J 0 bases, leaving 10 bases between the germline ends. The CDR3 spells CASSTTAYSNQPQHF. DNA of the CDR3: TGTGCCAGTAGTACCACAGCTTATAGCAATCAGCCCCAGCATTTT.

The chain employs TRBV27 and TRBJ2-1; D gene uncertain. Germline V gives CDR1 MNHEY, CDR2 SMNVEV (reference sequence). The CDR3 runs to 12 residues. Trimming pared 5 bases from V and 6 bases from J, leaving 8 bases between. The CDR3 loop reads CASSQLSNEQFF. DNA for the CDR3: TGTGCCAGCAGTCAGCTCTCCAATGAGCAGTTCTTC.

Of note for this clone: Different DNA sequences within this sample yield the same CDR3. The chain links TRBV13 to TRBJ1-1; perhaps TRBD1 as D (5 bases). Germline lookup yields CDR1 PRHDT and CDR2 FYEKMQ (reference sequence). The CDR3 spans 14 residues. V shed 3 bases and J shed 1 base, with 9 bases lying between them. The CDR3 is CASSLGGSNTEAFF. DNA of the CDR3: TGTGCCAGCAGCTTGGGGGGTTCGAACACTGAAGCTTTCTTT.

This clone was picked up one time. V is TRBV7-8 and J is TRBJ2-3; the D gene is possibly TRBD2 (5 bases). Per germline, CDR1 SGHVS and CDR2 FQNEAQ. The CDR3 is 12 amino acids. The ends were cut back, 2 bases at V and 5 bases at J, with 5 bases in the middle. The CDR3 is CASSLSGDTQYF. CDR3 sequence (DNA): TGTGCCAGCAGCTTAAGCGGAGATACGCAGTATTTT.

The chain uses TRBV25-1 and TRBJ2-7; either TRBD1 or TRBD2 may fit D (5 bases each). The CDR3 extends over 16 amino acids. Trimming shortened V by 0 bases and J by 4 bases, and 16 bases separated the two germline ends. Germline V gives CDR1 MGHDK, CDR2 SYGVNS. The CDR3 region is CASSEYLRGPPYEQYF. The CDR3, as DNA: TGTGCCAGCAGTGAATATTTGAGGGGCCCCCCTTACGAGCAGTACTTC.

The chain links TRBV27 to TRBJ2-7; 9 bases line up with TRBD2. The V and J ends lost 6 bases and 2 bases, in that order; junction bases with no gene match: 17. CDR1 is MNHEY and CDR2 is SMNVEV in the germline V gene (reference sequence). The CDR3 totals 18 residues. CDR3 nucleotides: TGTGCCAGCAGACCCGCTGGGGAGCGGGGGGCTCACCCCTACGAGCAGTACTTC. This gives the protein CASRPAGERGAHPYEQYF.

V is TRBV7-9 and J is TRBJ2-5; D might be TRBD1 or TRBD2, each matching 6 bases. Germline loops: CDR1 SEHNR, CDR2 FQNEAQ (reference sequence). The CDR3 runs 16 residues. Trimming removed 1 base at V and 5 bases at J, with 17 bases between. CDR3 DNA: TGTGCCAGCAGCTTAGGACTAGGGGGGTCCCCGGAGACCCAGTACTTC. Protein sequence: CASSLGLGGSPETQYF.

This clone was recorded only once. The J gene is TRBJ2-1, the V gene TRBV7-9, with 8 nucleotides matching TRBD2. The ends lost 1 base at V and 10 bases at J; junction bases unmatched: 6. Germline V CDR1 and CDR2: SEHNR, FQNEAQ (reference sequence). The CDR3 consists of 14 residues. The CDR3 region is CASSLGWRGAEQFF. The CDR3 DNA reads as TGTGCCAGCAGCTTAGGTTGGCGGGGGGCAGAGCAGTTCTTC.

The V and J genes are TRBV27 and TRBJ1-2; 9 nucleotides match TRBD1. Germline CDR1 reads MNHEY; CDR2 reads SMNVEV (reference sequence). CDR3 size: 14 residues. Trimming removed 3 bases from V and 3 bases from J; junction bases left unmatched: 2. This CDR3 is CASSFGQGHYGYTF. The DNA of the CDR3 is TGTGCCAGCAGTTTCGGACAGGGGCACTATGGCTACACCTTC.

A remark on this clone: Its ends do not fully match the called genes, so a read error is possible. As DNA, the CDR3 is TGTGCCAGCAGCTTAGGCTCGGGCGGGGGCCCCCTCTTC. It yields the protein CASSLGSGGGPLF. The V call is TRBV7-2, the J call TRBJ2-1; a weak D match, TRBD2 (7 bases). CDR1 is SGHTA, CDR2 FQGNSA, per germline. The CDR3 extends over 13 amino acids.